This T cell receptor (beta chain) was recorded in a study of Ad26.COV2.S vaccination and SARS-CoV-2 variants. Study observations and caveats: Estimates derived from TCR breadth and depth analyses may have underestimated total T cell responses.

Details on this clone: Antigen unknown.

Here immunoSEQ multiplex PCR was the method, and the copy in TCRdb shows in-frame clones only, minus some. The data show about 460,000 clones, with roughly nine tenths seen just once and about 1.7% held by the top ten. Noted treatment: around 19 received Ad26.COV2.S at low or high dose, single or two shots; 5 received placebo; per-sample allocation not given. Day 63 after the first vaccine or placebo injection was the time point for sampling. Recruitment in Boston yielded a donor of adult age, 18-55 years. Its platform was an Ad26 vector, and its expressed antigen was Wuhan-strain SARS-CoV-2 spike. Germline CDR1 reads SGHTA; CDR2 reads FQGNSA. V was cut by 5 bases and J by 10 bases, with 15 bases left in between. This CDR3 has 13 amino acids.

The specimen was peripheral blood, collected in a trial of Ad26.COV2.S vaccine versus placebo. The chain has TRBV7-2 and TRBJ2-1; tentatively, D is TRBD2 (6 bases). The sequence derives from a person between 18 and 60 years old who received the Ad26.COV2.S COVID-19 vaccine or a placebo. The CDR3 nucleotides are TGTGCCAGCAGCCAAAACGCGGGACTGGAGCAGTTCTTC. Protein: CASSQNAGLEQFF.